Shown below are 25 T cell receptor beta chains from a single sample sequenced in a study of cytomegalovirus exposure and HLA in healthy donors. The PCR employed 60 Vbeta primers together with 13 Jbeta primers. Using immunoSEQ multiplex PCR, the repertoire was profiled, and TCRdb retains in-frame clones only, with some absent. The table lists about 160,000 clones, approximately 80% of them singletons. The sequenced sample was PBMCs. All receptors derive from a man aged 45 to 65 in good health and CMV-seropositive.

The V call is TRBV28, the J call TRBJ2-2; D unclear. This CDR3 is built from 13 residues. V shed 7 bases and J shed 4 bases, with 10 bases lying between them. CDR1 is MDHEN and CDR2 is SYDVKM in the germline V gene. This CDR3 reads CASTVEATGELFF. In DNA, the CDR3 is TGTGCCAGCACGGTCGAGGCCACCGGGGAGCTGTTTTTT.

Comment on this clone: Other DNA sequences within the sample encode an identical CDR3. This chain links TRBV25-1 with TRBJ2-3, with 13 bases that match TRBD2. The germline gives CDR1 MGHDK, CDR2 SYGVNS. The ends lost 4 bases at V and 1 base at J; junction bases unmatched: 2. The CDR3 has 16 amino acids. The CDR3 nucleotides read TGTGCCAGCAGTGCCACTAGCGGGGGGGGCACAGATACGCAGTATTTT. Its translation: CASSATSGGGTDTQYF. Looking up the rest from reference TRBV25-1 and TRBJ2-3 gives the full variable domain: EADIYQTPRYLVIGTGKKITLECSQTMGHDKMYWYQQDPGMELHLIHYSYGVNSTEKGDLSSESTVSRIRTEHFPLTLESARPSHTSQYLCASSATSGGGTDTQYFGPGTRLTVL.

The rearrangement uses TRBV2 and TRBJ1-3; the match to TRBD1 covers 8 bases. V shed 5 bases, J shed 1 base, and the junction held 7 bases outside the gene matches. CDR1 SNHLY and CDR2 FYNNEI come from the germline V gene. There are 16 residues in the CDR3. CDR3 coding DNA: TGTGCCAGCAGTCGGACCCGGGACAGGTCTGGAAACACCATATATTTT. This gives the protein CASSRTRDRSGNTIYF.

V is TRBV30 and J is TRBJ2-2; the D is unclear. This CDR3 spans 14 amino acids. Germline V gene sequence: CDR1 GTSNPN, CDR2 SVGIG (reference sequence). V was cut by 7 bases and J by 0 bases, with 12 bases left in between. This chain's CDR3 is CASPQFANTGELFF. The CDR3 DNA follows: TGTGCCTCCCCACAGTTCGCGAACACCGGGGAGCTGTTTTTT.

The rearrangement uses TRBV28 and TRBJ2-1; 12 positions match TRBD2. V was clipped by 6 bases and J by 5 bases; unmatched bases: 14. This CDR3 is built from 18 residues. Germline CDR1 MDHEN, CDR2 SYDVKM. CDR3 loop: CASSGTPTSGRGDNEQFF. CDR3 nucleotide sequence: TGTGCCAGCAGCGGGACCCCGACTAGCGGGAGAGGTGACAATGAGCAGTTCTTC.

This clone was observed once. One end of the junction does not line up with germline, which may come from a read error. The chain links TRBV19 to TRBJ1-5; 12 nucleotides agree with TRBD1. Germline values: CDR1 LNHDA, CDR2 SQIVND (reference sequence). The CDR3 is 15 residues long. Written as DNA, the CDR3 is TGTGCCGGTAGTATCGGGGGACAGGGGGCTGTGTCCCAGCATTTT. Translating gives CAGSIGGQGAVSQHF.

The rearrangement uses TRBV5-1 and TRBJ2-7; 8 bases are shared with TRBD1. The CDR3 is 18 amino acids. With 2 bases clipped from V and 3 bases from J, the junction kept 16 bases outside the gene matches. The germline V gene has CDR1 SGHRS and CDR2 YFSETQ. The CDR3 reads CASSFGAPGGLGGYEQYF. CDR3 DNA: TGCGCCAGCAGCTTTGGGGCGCCAGGGGGCTTGGGTGGCTACGAGCAGTACTTC.

This rearrangement joins TRBV2 to TRBJ2-7; 10 nucleotides line up with TRBD2. V was pared by 4 bases and J by 4 bases, with 10 bases of the junction left unmatched. The germline V gene encodes CDR1 SNHLY and CDR2 FYNNEI. The CDR3 has 16 amino acids. CDR3 nucleotides: TGTGCCAGCAGTGCAACCGGGACTAGCGTGGGTTACGAGCAGTACTTC. Its translation: CASSATGTSVGYEQYF. Variable domain in full (rest from reference TRBV2 and TRBJ2-7): EPEVTQTPSHQVTQMGQEVILRCVPISNHLYFYWYRQILGQKVEFLVSFYNNEISEKSEIFDDQFSVERPDGSNFTLKIRSTKLEDSAMYFCASSATGTSVGYEQYFGPGTRLTVT.

This clone was found once. The gene calls are TRBV5-4 and TRBJ2-5, with a possible D match to TRBD1 (6 bases). The CDR3 is 14 amino acids. V shed 2 bases and J shed 4 bases, with 12 bases lying between them. Germline assignment: CDR1 SGHNT and CDR2 YYREEE (reference sequence). The CDR3 DNA is TGTGCCAGCAGCTTAACCAGGGGACGAGAGACCCAGTACTTC. Its translation: CASSLTRGRETQYF.

This clone occurred once. The chain has TRBV6-5 and TRBJ1-1; D is undetermined. CDR3 size: 9 residues. The V end lost 8 bases, the J end lost 13 bases, and 11 bases lay between the germline ends. Germline V gives CDR1 MNHEY, CDR2 SVGAGI. The CDR3 DNA reads TGTGCCAGCGGATTTGAGGTTTTCTTT. This translates into CASGFEVFF.

This chain joins TRBV7-3 and TRBJ2-1; 9 nucleotides align to TRBD2. The V and J ends lost 3 bases and 6 bases, in that order; junction bases with no gene match: 3. CDR1 and CDR2 from the germline V gene are SGHTA and FQGTGA. The CDR3 consists of 14 residues. DNA for the CDR3: TGTGCCAGCAGCTTTAGCGGGAGCCCCAATGAGCAGTTCTTC. Amino acids: CASSFSGSPNEQFF. Combining the CDR3 with reference TRBV7-3 and TRBJ2-1 gives the whole variable domain GAGVSQTPSNKVTEKGKYVELRCDPISGHTALYWYRQSLGQGPEFLIYFQGTGAADDSGLPNDRFFAVRPEGSVSTLKIQRTERGDSAVYLCASSFSGSPNEQFFGPGTRLTVL.

This chain uses TRBV15 with TRBJ2-2; D uncertain. Germline V gene sequence: CDR1 LNHNV, CDR2 YYDKDF (reference sequence). Deletions cut 0 bases from V and 5 bases from J, with 7 bases between. The CDR3 sequence is 14 residues long. CDR3 coding DNA: TGTGCCACCAGCAGAGATCGGTGGACCGGGGAGCTGTTTTTT. Translating gives CATSRDRWTGELFF.

The V and J genes are TRBV7-2 and TRBJ2-3; 7 bases agree with TRBD2. The CDR3 is 15 residues long. V was pared by 1 base and J by 1 base, with 2 bases of the junction left unmatched. Germline assignment: CDR1 SGHTA and CDR2 FQGNSA. The CDR3 protein is CASSLGAGGTDTQYF. The CDR3 nucleotides are TGTGCCAGCAGCTTAGGGGCGGGAGGCACAGATACGCAGTATTTT.

The chain joins TRBV4-1 to TRBJ1-4, with D unclear. In germline, CDR1 is MGHRA, CDR2 YSYEKL. The CDR3 has 14 residues. Trimming removed 4 bases at V and 8 bases at J, with 14 bases between. The DNA of the CDR3 is TGCGCCAGCAGCCTGAGTCCCCTCGGGGAAAAACTGTTTTTT. Its protein product is CASSLSPLGEKLFF.

This clone was counted only a few times. The chain couples TRBV9 to TRBJ1-2; the match to TRBD1 covers 7 bases. This CDR3 spans 11 amino acids. CDR1 is SGDLS and CDR2 is YYNGEE in the germline V gene. V trimming: 5 bases; J trimming: 7 bases; junction bases outside the gene matches: 2. CDR3 protein: CASRSGGGYTF. In DNA, the CDR3 is TGTGCCAGCAGGTCAGGGGGTGGCTACACCTTC.

The J gene is TRBJ2-7, the V gene TRBV11-2; 8 bases line up with TRBD1. The germline CDR1 and CDR2 sequences are SGHAT and FQNNGV. CDR3 length equals 15 residues. V gave up 4 bases and J gave up 4 bases; unmatched junction bases: 9. CDR3 DNA sequence: TGTGCCAGCAGCTCGGGACAGGCCGGCTCTTACGAGCAGTACTTC. This gives the protein CASSSGQAGSYEQYF.

The chain has TRBV7-3 and TRBJ2-7; 8 bases map to TRBD2. Trimming took 4 bases from V and 6 from J; bases not matched to a gene: 8. CDR3 length: 14 residues. CDR1 and CDR2 (germline): SGHTA, FQGTGA. This chain's CDR3 is CASSSTPGGFEQYF. The CDR3 DNA reads TGTGCCAGCAGCTCCACCCCGGGGGGGTTCGAGCAGTACTTC.

In its sample, this clone was seen a few times. The rearrangement uses TRBV30 and TRBJ2-3; perhaps TRBD1 as D (6 bases). CDR3 length: 12 residues. Germline V CDR1 and CDR2: GTSNPN, SVGIG (reference sequence). The germline V and J ends were trimmed by 8 bases and 4 bases, with 13 bases remaining between them. For the CDR3, the DNA is TGTGCCGTTCGACAGGTCGCAGATACGCAGTATTTT. Translation gives CAVRQVADTQYF. Full variable domain (missing parts from reference TRBV30 and TRBJ2-3): SQTIHQWPATLVQPVGSPLSLECTVEGTSNPNLYWYRQAAGRGLQLLFYSVGIGQISSEVPQNLSASRPQDRQFILSSKKLLLSDSGFYLCAVRQVADTQYFGPGTRLTVL.

The rearrangement joins TRBV27 to TRBJ2-1, with 9 bases that match TRBD2. The germline gives CDR1 MNHEY, CDR2 SMNVEV (reference sequence). The CDR3 is 15 residues long. Germline trimming cut 3 bases from V and 0 bases from J; bases unmatched to any gene: 0. The CDR3 sequence: CASSLRGGSYNEQFF. DNA for the CDR3: TGTGCCAGCAGTTTGCGGGGGGGCTCCTACAATGAGCAGTTCTTC.

The chain couples TRBV11-2 to TRBJ1-5, with D maybe TRBD1 (6 bases). In germline, CDR1 is SGHAT, CDR2 FQNNGV. The CDR3 runs 15 residues. V dropped 2 bases and J dropped 6 bases, with 14 bases sitting between them. The CDR3 sequence: CASSLMGAKSQPQHF. The CDR3 DNA reads as TGTGCCAGCAGCTTAATGGGGGCGAAAAGTCAGCCCCAGCATTTT.

The V gene is TRBV2, the J gene TRBJ1-5; unclear D gene. There are 15 residues in the CDR3. CDR1 and CDR2 (germline): SNHLY, FYNNEI. V shed 5 bases and J shed 10 bases, with 21 bases lying between them. The CDR3 DNA sequence: TGTGCCAGCAGTCGGGAGGGCTCCTGGGAAAGTCCCCAGCATTTT. It translates to CASSREGSWESPQHF.

The chain combines TRBV4-2 with TRBJ1-3; a possible D gene is TRBD1 (6 bases). V lost 1 base and J lost 1, with 14 bases in between. Germline V lookup: CDR1 LGHNA, CDR2 YNFKEQ. This CDR3 is 17 amino acids long. CDR3 region: CASSQAGHLTSGNTIYF. CDR3 sequence (DNA): TGTGCCAGCAGCCAAGCGGGACACCTTACATCTGGAAACACCATATATTTT.

The rearrangement joins TRBV5-4 to TRBJ1-5; 7 bases agree with TRBD1. Germline lookup yields CDR1 SGHNT and CDR2 YYREEE (reference sequence). V shed 2 bases and J 0 bases; nucleotides not matched to a gene: 5. The CDR3 runs 16 residues. CDR3 sequence (DNA): TGTGCCAGCAGCTTACAGGGGACGTATAGCAATCAGCCCCAGCATTTT. It codes for CASSLQGTYSNQPQHF. Full variable domain (outside the CDR3, taken from reference TRBV5-4 and TRBJ1-5): ETGVTQSPTHLIKTRGQQVTLRCSSQSGHNTVSWYQQALGQGPQFIFQYYREEENGRGNFPPRFSGLQFPNYSSELNVNALELDDSALYLCASSLQGTYSNQPQHFGDGTRLSIL.

The chain is built from TRBV7-9 and TRBJ2-3; the match to TRBD1 covers 9 bases. J gave up 4 bases and V 5 bases, and 7 bases lay outside the gene matches. The CDR3 has 15 amino acids. Germline V gives CDR1 SEHNR, CDR2 FQNEAQ (reference sequence). The CDR3: CASSPPGTGSDTQYF. Written as DNA, the CDR3 is TGTGCCAGCAGCCCACCCGGGACAGGGTCAGATACGCAGTATTTT.

The V gene is TRBV6-5, the J gene TRBJ2-3; D is perhaps TRBD1 (6 bases). CDR1 MNHEY and CDR2 SVGAGI come from the germline V gene. The V gene lost 7 bases and the J gene lost 2 bases, with 13 bases spanning the gap. CDR3 length: 14 amino acids. CDR3 in amino acids: CASTDDRTTDTQYF. In nucleotides, the CDR3 is TGTGCCAGCACCGACGACAGGACCACAGATACGCAGTATTTT.